These 24 T cell receptor beta chains were sequenced from one sample in a study of blood T cell repertoires in COVID-19. Assay: immunoSEQ multiplex PCR; the TCRdb copy retains only in-frame clones and omits some. The sample shows a few hundred thousand clones, 85% to 90% of them seen only once. The specimen sequenced was PBMCs or T cells enriched from blood (not recorded which). All receptors derive from a woman aged 18-29 years who had recovered from COVID-19.

DNA of the CDR3: TGTGCCAGCAGGATCAGGGGGATGTACGAGCAGTACTTC. Translating gives CASRIRGMYEQYF. The chain employs TRBV5-4 and TRBJ2-7, with TRBD1 identical over 7 bases. V dropped 5 bases and J dropped 4; count of bases not matched to a gene: 6. This CDR3 is 13 amino acids long. Per germline, CDR1 SGHNT and CDR2 YYREEE (reference sequence).

This chain links TRBV4-1 with TRBJ2-7, with D hard to call. CDR1 MGHRA and CDR2 YSYEKL come from the germline V gene. The V end was cut by 0 bases, the J end by 2 bases, with 14 bases between. The CDR3 totals 16 residues. CDR3 sequence reads: CASSQEPSYGAYEQYF. The CDR3, as DNA: TGCGCCAGCAGCCAAGAGCCCTCCTACGGAGCCTACGAGCAGTACTTC.

The chain recombines TRBV27 with TRBJ2-2; 12 positions agree with TRBD2. Looked up from germline, CDR1 is MNHEY and CDR2 is SMNVEV (reference sequence). V lost 3 bases and J lost 6; bases outside the gene matches: 8. This CDR3 has 17 residues. The CDR3 DNA reads TGTGCCAGCAGTTTTGCGGGACTAGCGGGTGGACCCGGGGAGCTGTTTTTT. Translated, it gives CASSFAGLAGGPGELFF.

About this clone itself: Different DNA sequences within this sample yield the same CDR3. The J gene is TRBJ1-1, the V gene TRBV7-2; D ambiguous. The V gene lost 1 base and the J gene lost 1 base, with 7 bases spanning the gap. Germline lookup yields CDR1 SGHTA and CDR2 FQGNSA. The CDR3 is made up of 14 amino acids. The CDR3 DNA reads as TGTGCCAGCAGCTTAGGTCCCGGGAACACTGAAGCTTTCTTT. This encodes CASSLGPGNTEAFF.

The chain combines TRBV5-6 with TRBJ1-4; TRBD1 matches at 7 bases. Germline assignment: CDR1 SGHDT and CDR2 YYEEEE. The CDR3 extends over 13 amino acids. V lost 3 bases, J lost 5 bases, and 1 base stayed unmatched. As DNA, the CDR3 is TGTGCCAGCAGCTGGGACAGAAATGAAAAACTGTTTTTT. It codes for CASSWDRNEKLFF.

This clone was recorded only once. The V call is TRBV7-9, the J call TRBJ1-6; D may be TRBD1 (5 bases). CDR3 length: 14 residues. The V end lost 3 bases, the J end lost 9 bases, and 12 bases lay between the germline ends. CDR1 SEHNR and CDR2 FQNEAQ come from the germline V gene (reference sequence). The CDR3 coding sequence is TGTGCCAGCAGCTTGCAGGGATCAGGTTCACCCCTCCACTTT. Translating gives CASSLQGSGSPLHF.

The J gene is TRBJ2-1, the V gene TRBV7-9; 11 bases are a match to TRBD2. In germline, CDR1 is SEHNR, CDR2 FQNEAQ (reference sequence). The CDR3 sequence is 17 residues long. With 5 bases clipped from V and 10 bases from J, the junction kept 16 bases outside the gene matches. Here the CDR3 DNA reads TGTGCCAGCAGCCCCCGTAAGGCGCTAGCGGGGGGCAGAGAGCAGTTCTTC. Protein sequence: CASSPRKALAGGREQFF.

The gene calls are TRBV7-9 and TRBJ2-2; 9 nucleotides match TRBD2. V trimming: 10 bases; J trimming: 2 bases; junction bases outside the gene matches: 11. CDR1 and CDR2 (germline): SEHNR, FQNEAQ (reference sequence). The CDR3 has 16 amino acids. The CDR3 spells CATPRGTSSNTGELFF. Written as DNA, the CDR3 is TGTGCCACCCCCCGGGGGACTAGCAGTAACACCGGGGAGCTGTTTTTT. The variable domain in full, with the rest retrieved from reference TRBV7-9 and TRBJ2-2, is DTGVSQNPRHKITKRGQNVTFRCDPISEHNRLYWYRQTLGQGPEFLTYFQNEAQLEKSRLLSDRFSAERPKGSFSTLEIQRTEQGDSAMYLCATPRGTSSNTGELFFGEGSRLTVL.

The chain employs TRBV19 and TRBJ1-2; the D gene is possibly TRBD1 (5 bases). Trimming shortened V by 6 bases and J by 3 bases, and 23 bases separated the two germline ends. Germline V gene sequence: CDR1 LNHDA, CDR2 SQIVND (reference sequence). There are 17 residues in the CDR3. This chain's CDR3 is CASRTSGGSRRDYGYTF. CDR3 nucleotide sequence: TGTGCCAGTAGAACGTCGGGGGGGAGTCGACGAGACTATGGCTACACCTTC.

V and J are TRBV5-1 and TRBJ1-1; 8 bases match TRBD1. Unmatched junction bases numbered 2, after V lost 4 bases and J lost 0 bases. Germline V lookup: CDR1 SGHRS, CDR2 YFSETQ. The CDR3 length is 14 residues. CDR3 coding DNA: TGCGCCAGCAGCAGGGGACAGGTGAACACTGAAGCTTTCTTT. This codes for CASSRGQVNTEAFF.

This clone has only one observation. The chain has TRBV6-1 and TRBJ2-7; 8 positions agree with TRBD1. Germline V CDR1 and CDR2: MNHNS, SASEGT. This CDR3 is built from 16 residues. Losses at the gene ends were 4 bases for V and 2 bases for J; bases not matched to a gene: 10. The CDR3 protein is CASSGITGGGPYEQYF. The DNA for the CDR3 is TGTGCCAGCAGTGGTATTACAGGGGGTGGACCCTACGAGCAGTACTTC.

The gene calls are TRBV5-1 and TRBJ2-7, with D perhaps matching TRBD1 (6 bases). The CDR3 extends over 17 amino acids. Trimming cost V 4 bases and J 5 bases, with 25 bases left between them. Germline loops: CDR1 SGHRS, CDR2 YFSETQ. The CDR3 DNA follows: TGCGCCAGCAGCCCGGACAGAGAGGGCATCTTGTGGGACGAGCAGTACTTC. Its protein product is CASSPDREGILWDEQYF.

Here the CDR3 reads CASRSPTSGGSTDTQYF. CDR3 DNA sequence: TGCGCCAGCAGATCGCCGACTAGCGGGGGGAGCACAGATACGCAGTATTTT. V gene TRBV5-1 combines with J gene TRBJ2-3, with 13 bases lining up with TRBD2. CDR1 SGHRS and CDR2 YFSETQ come from the germline V gene. Trimming at V came to 5 bases and at J to 0 bases, leaving 6 bases not matched to a gene. This CDR3 contains 17 residues.

V usage is TRBV10-1 and J usage is TRBJ1-2, with unresolved D. CDR1 is WNHNN, CDR2 SYGVQD, per germline (reference sequence). This CDR3 contains 14 residues. Deletions cut 5 bases from V and 1 base from J, with 11 bases between. The CDR3 DNA sequence: TGCGCCAGCAGTAAATCGAGCTTTAACTATGGCTACACCTTC. Translation: CASSKSSFNYGYTF.

CDR3 in DNA: TGCGCCAGCTCCCCCAGGGGGTTATATCCGAACACTGAAGCTTTCTTT. Its translation: CASSPRGLYPNTEAFF. V gene TRBV5-1 combines with J gene TRBJ1-1; 7 nucleotides agree with TRBD1. The trim removed 7 bases at V and 1 base at J, leaving 13 bases unmatched. In germline, CDR1 is SGHRS, CDR2 YFSETQ. The CDR3 length is 16 residues.

This clone has a handful of counts. The chain recombines TRBV19 with TRBJ2-5; 8 nucleotides match TRBD2. The V and J ends lost 4 bases and 4 bases, in that order; junction bases with no gene match: 2. The germline CDR1 and CDR2 sequences are LNHDA and SQIVND (reference sequence). The CDR3 contains 13 residues. CDR3 sequence: CASSNGGAETQYF. The DNA for the CDR3 is TGTGCCAGTAGTAACGGGGGGGCAGAGACCCAGTACTTC.

This clone was counted once. This chain uses TRBV30 with TRBJ1-5, with D uncertain. Germline CDR1 GTSNPN, CDR2 SVGIG (reference sequence). V was shortened by 8 bases and J by 3 bases, with 14 bases between the two germline ends. CDR3 length: 13 residues. The CDR3 nucleotides read TGTGCCGGTCAGGAGGACCTCAATCAGCCCCAGCATTTT. Residues: CAGQEDLNQPQHF.

CDR3 sequence reads: CASSPGGSYGYTF. The CDR3 DNA sequence: TGCGCCAGCAGCCCGGGAGGATCATATGGCTACACCTTC. V is TRBV5-1 and J is TRBJ1-2; D gene ambiguous. V was shortened by 4 bases and J by 5 bases, with 12 bases between the two germline ends. Germline V gives CDR1 SGHRS, CDR2 YFSETQ. The CDR3 loop spans 13 amino acids.

The chain uses TRBV7-8 and TRBJ2-2; TRBD2 matches 7 bases. The CDR3 spans 16 residues. Germline V CDR1 and CDR2: SGHVS, FQNEAQ. V lost 6 bases and J lost 0; bases outside the gene matches: 7. Written as DNA, the CDR3 is TGTGCCAGCAGGGAAGTGGCGGGGGCGAACACCGGGGAGCTGTTTTTT. Protein sequence: CASREVAGANTGELFF.

The CDR3 loop is CASSPRQQTLAKNIQYF. In DNA, the CDR3 is TGTGCCAGCAGCCCAAGACAGCAAACCCTAGCCAAAAACATTCAGTACTTC. This chain connects TRBV11-2 to TRBJ2-4; D possibly corresponds to TRBD1 (5 bases). V lost 5 bases to trimming and J lost 0 bases, with 17 bases between them. Germline CDR1 and CDR2: SGHAT and FQNNGV. The CDR3 runs to 17 residues. The full variable domain, in which reference TRBV11-2 and TRBJ2-4 provide the parts outside the CDR3, is EAGVAQSPRYKIIEKRQSVAFWCNPISGHATLYWYQQILGQGPKLLIQFQNNGVVDDSQLPKDRFSAERLKGVDSTLKIQPAKLEDSAVYLCASSPRQQTLAKNIQYFGAGTRLSVL.

The chain has TRBV6-5 and TRBJ1-6, with a tentative D call TRBD1 (6 bases). The V end lost 6 bases, the J end lost 7 bases, and 10 bases lay between the germline ends. The CDR3 has 13 residues. From germline, CDR1 is MNHEY and CDR2 SVGAGI. In DNA, the CDR3 is TGTGCCAGCAGCACGGGACAAAATTCACCCCTCCACTTT. The encoded protein is CASSTGQNSPLHF.

This sequence joins TRBV2 and TRBJ1-6; D perhaps matches TRBD1 (6 bases). There are 15 residues in the CDR3. Germline loops: CDR1 SNHLY, CDR2 FYNNEI. Trimming removed 6 bases from V and 8 bases from J, with 17 bases in between. CDR3 residues: CASRKGQPWDSPLHF. CDR3 sequence (DNA): TGTGCCAGCAGGAAAGGACAGCCATGGGATTCACCCCTCCACTTT. Full variable domain (rest looked up from reference TRBV2 and TRBJ1-6): EPEVTQTPSHQVTQMGQEVILRCVPISNHLYFYWYRQILGQKVEFLVSFYNNEISEKSEIFDDQFSVERPDGSNFTLKIRSTKLEDSAMYFCASRKGQPWDSPLHFGNGTRLTVT.

The V call is TRBV5-5, the J call TRBJ1-1; a possible D gene is TRBD1 (6 bases). Germline V lookup: CDR1 SGHKS, CDR2 YYEKEE (reference sequence). The CDR3 extends over 15 amino acids. V was trimmed by 1 base and J by 4 bases, leaving 14 bases between them. CDR3 DNA: TGTGCCAGCAGCTTGATAGGGGGTGGTCGCACTGAAGCTTTCTTT. Its protein is CASSLIGGGRTEAFF.

V usage is TRBV18 and J usage is TRBJ2-3; weak D call: TRBD2 (6 bases). The CDR3 spans 15 residues. The V end was cut by 6 bases, the J end by 0 bases, with 13 bases between. Germline CDR1 and CDR2: KGHSH and LQKENI. CDR3 sequence reads: CASSQAGPSTDTQYF. The CDR3 DNA reads TGTGCCAGCTCCCAGGCGGGGCCTAGCACAGATACGCAGTATTTT.